The rows below give T cell receptor beta chains drawn from one sample of a study of OX40 agonist ivuxolimab in advanced cancers. Profiled with immunoSEQ multiplex PCR; TCRdb holds only in-frame clones, not every one. The profile covers about 25,000 clones, with approximately 86% appearing a single time and over 12% taken by the ten largest. The sample was CD4+ or CD8+ T cells sorted from blood, taken in a trial of the OX40 agonist ivuxolimab. All receptors derive from an adult with an advanced solid tumor such as melanoma, head and neck, liver or kidney cancer. The CDR3 runs from the conserved cysteine through the conserved F or W. D genes are given only for firm matches. The size of a clone is reported for some rows only, either as once, few or many, or as a class for expanded clones.

j_call clone_size v_call d_call cdr3_aa
TRBJ2-5 - TRBV28 - CASSFELRETQYF
TRBJ2-3 - TRBV4-3 - CASSQDGSQTDTQYF
TRBJ2-1 - TRBV7-9 - CASSLGGLGNNEQFF
TRBJ1-2 - TRBV7-9 - CASSSQRDGYTF
TRBJ2-3 - TRBV4-2 TRBD2 CASSLRLAGSTDTQYF
TRBJ1-4 - TRBV4-1 - CASSQVGKLFF
TRBJ2-7 - TRBV6-6 TRBD2 CASSYGGRAYEQYF
TRBJ2-4 - TRBV2 - CATQQGNIQYF
TRBJ2-5 - TRBV7-7 - CASSLALAGARQETQYF
TRBJ1-4 - TRBV7-9 TRBD1 CASSVGTGGRERGKLFF
TRBJ2-7 once TRBV28 - CASSPEERRYEQYF
TRBJ1-2 few TRBV9 TRBD1 CASSGRDSTF
TRBJ2-3 - TRBV5-1 TRBD2 CASRRLAGTDTQYF
TRBJ1-3 - TRBV5-5 - CASSLLQGSGNTIYF
TRBJ2-1 - TRBV27 TRBD1 CASSLGQGGADEQFF
TRBJ2-2 - TRBV7-9 - CASSFRGSANTGELFF
TRBJ1-3 medium-sized TRBV5-4 - CASSLDPGLANTIYF
TRBJ2-3 - TRBV28 - CASSLLFTDTQYF
TRBJ2-6 - TRBV27 - CASSRALGANVLTF
TRBJ1-5 - TRBV27 - CASSPISTGWSSQPQHF
TRBJ1-5 - TRBV7-9 - CASSLGGDQPQHF
TRBJ2-3 - TRBV4-1 - CASSHRTSSRDTQYF
TRBJ2-1 - TRBV29-1 TRBD2 CNVGGTSGLPGNEQFF
TRBJ2-7 - TRBV4-1 - CASSQDRSEQYF